The present T cell receptor (beta chain) was sequenced within a study of blood T cell repertoires in COVID-19. Germline CDR1 and CDR2: SGHAT and FQNNGV. The CDR3 runs to 13 residues. The ends were cut back, 0 bases at V and 6 bases at J, with 6 bases in the middle. Method: immunoSEQ multiplex PCR; TCRdb's copy keeps in-frame clones and lacks some. The table includes 200,000 to 250,000 clones, about 80% detected once. The chain has TRBV11-2 and TRBJ1-3; no clear D. This clonotype was obtained from a woman aged 50 to 60 who had been exposed to COVID-19. Sequencing was performed on PBMCs or T cells enriched from blood (not recorded which). CDR3 amino acids: CASSLDSLNTIYF. DNA of the CDR3: TGTGCCAGCAGCTTAGATTCGTTAAACACCATATATTTT.